This T cell receptor beta chain was profiled in a study of cytomegalovirus exposure and HLA in healthy donors. The CDR3 is 13 amino acids. V was cut by 2 bases and J by 5 bases, with 10 bases left in between. Germline V gene sequence: CDR1 SGHTA, CDR2 FQGNSA. Profiled with immunoSEQ multiplex PCR; TCRdb holds only in-frame clones, not every one. The repertoire includes 250,000 to 350,000 clones, roughly 89% of them detected once, and about 0.8% sits in the top ten. Study conclusions and caveats: Within the approximately 120 validation repertoires, first-cohort TCR clusters tended to co-occur, according to a later analysis.

In the case of this clone: Its antigen is currently unknown.

This sequence joins TRBV7-2 and TRBJ2-7; tentatively, D is TRBD1 (5 bases). Sequenced material: PBMCs. The receptor comes from a woman aged 18 to 35 in good health and CMV-seronegative. The CDR3 DNA sequence: TGTGCCAGCAGCTTACAGGGTGCCGACGAGCAGTACTTC. Its translation is CASSLQGADEQYF.